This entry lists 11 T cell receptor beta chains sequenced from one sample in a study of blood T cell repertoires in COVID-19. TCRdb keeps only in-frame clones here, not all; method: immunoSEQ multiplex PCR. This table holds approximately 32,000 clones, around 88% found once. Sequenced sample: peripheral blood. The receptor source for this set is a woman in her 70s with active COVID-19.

The CDR3 DNA is TGTGCCAGCAGCCCCGGAGTCAACGAGCAGTACTTC. It translates to CASSPGVNEQYF. The rearrangement uses TRBV7-2 and TRBJ2-7; D gene unclear. The CDR3 runs 12 residues. V lost 5 bases to trimming and J lost 5 bases, with 10 bases between them. The V gene's germline CDR1 is SGHTA and CDR2 FQGNSA.

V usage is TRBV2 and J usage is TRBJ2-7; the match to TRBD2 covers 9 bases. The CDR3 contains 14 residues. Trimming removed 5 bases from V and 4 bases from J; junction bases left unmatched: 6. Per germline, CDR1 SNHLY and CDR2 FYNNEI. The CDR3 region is CASSWAGGDYEQYF. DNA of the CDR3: TGTGCCAGCAGTTGGGCGGGGGGGGATTACGAGCAGTACTTC. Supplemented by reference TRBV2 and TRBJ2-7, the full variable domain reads EPEVTQTPSHQVTQMGQEVILRCVPISNHLYFYWYRQILGQKVEFLVSFYNNEISEKSEIFDDQFSVERPDGSNFTLKIRSTKLEDSAMYFCASSWAGGDYEQYFGPGTRLTVT.

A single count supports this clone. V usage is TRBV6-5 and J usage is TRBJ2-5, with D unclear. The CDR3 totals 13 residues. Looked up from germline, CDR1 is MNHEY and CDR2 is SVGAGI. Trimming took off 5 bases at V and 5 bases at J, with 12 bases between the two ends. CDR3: CASSTPGIETQYF. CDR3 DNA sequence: TGTGCCAGCAGTACCCCGGGTATTGAGACCCAGTACTTC.

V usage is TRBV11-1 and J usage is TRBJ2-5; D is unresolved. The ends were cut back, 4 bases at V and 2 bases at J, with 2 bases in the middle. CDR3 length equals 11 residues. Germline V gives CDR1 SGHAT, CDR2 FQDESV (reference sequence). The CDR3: CASSSQETQYF. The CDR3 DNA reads TGTGCCAGCAGCTCTCAAGAGACCCAGTACTTC.

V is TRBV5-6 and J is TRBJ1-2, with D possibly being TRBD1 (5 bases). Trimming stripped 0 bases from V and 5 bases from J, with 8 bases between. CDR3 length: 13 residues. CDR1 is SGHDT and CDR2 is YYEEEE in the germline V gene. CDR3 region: CASSLGQIYGYTF. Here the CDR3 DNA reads TGTGCCAGCAGCTTGGGACAGATTTATGGCTACACCTTC.

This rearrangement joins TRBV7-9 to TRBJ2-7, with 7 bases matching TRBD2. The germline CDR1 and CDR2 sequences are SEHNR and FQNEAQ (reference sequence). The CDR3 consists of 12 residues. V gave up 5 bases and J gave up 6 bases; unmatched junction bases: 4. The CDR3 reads CASSASGPEQYF. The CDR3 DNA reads TGTGCCAGCAGCGCTAGCGGCCCCGAGCAGTACTTC.

The CDR3 loop is CASSLRQGSDTQYF. In DNA, the CDR3 is TGTGCCAGCAGCTTGCGACAGGGGTCAGATACGCAGTATTTT. The rearrangement links TRBV7-3 to TRBJ2-3, with 8 bases aligning to TRBD1. The CDR3 sequence is 14 residues long. Germline V gives CDR1 SGHTA, CDR2 FQGTGA. Germline trimming cut 3 bases from V and 4 bases from J; bases unmatched to any gene: 3.

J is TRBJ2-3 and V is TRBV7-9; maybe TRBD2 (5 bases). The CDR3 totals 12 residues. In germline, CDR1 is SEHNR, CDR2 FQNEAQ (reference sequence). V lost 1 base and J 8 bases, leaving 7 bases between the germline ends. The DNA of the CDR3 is TGTGCCAGCAGCTTAGTTGGAGGTACGCAGTATTTT. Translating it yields CASSLVGGTQYF. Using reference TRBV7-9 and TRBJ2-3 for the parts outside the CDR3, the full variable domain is DTGVSQNPRHKITKRGQNVTFRCDPISEHNRLYWYRQTLGQGPEFLTYFQNEAQLEKSRLLSDRFSAERPKGSFSTLEIQRTEQGDSAMYLCASSLVGGTQYFGPGTRLTVL.

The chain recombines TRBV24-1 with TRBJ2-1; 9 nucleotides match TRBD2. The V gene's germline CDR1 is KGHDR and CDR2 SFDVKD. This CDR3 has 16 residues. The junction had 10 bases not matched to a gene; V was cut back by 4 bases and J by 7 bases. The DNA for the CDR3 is TGTGCCACCAGTGACGCCCAAGCGGGGGGCCTGAATGAGCAGTTCTTC. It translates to CATSDAQAGGLNEQFF.

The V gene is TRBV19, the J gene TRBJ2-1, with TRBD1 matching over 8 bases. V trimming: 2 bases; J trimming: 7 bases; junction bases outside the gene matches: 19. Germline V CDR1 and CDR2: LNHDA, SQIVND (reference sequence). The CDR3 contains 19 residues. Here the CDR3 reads CASSITGQGAGTGWNEQFF. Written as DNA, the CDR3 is TGTGCCAGTAGTATAACGGGGCAGGGGGCTGGGACTGGTTGGAATGAGCAGTTCTTC.

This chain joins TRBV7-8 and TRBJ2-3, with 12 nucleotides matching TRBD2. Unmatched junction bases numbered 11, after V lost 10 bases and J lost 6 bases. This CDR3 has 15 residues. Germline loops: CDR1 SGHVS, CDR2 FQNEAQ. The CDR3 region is CATAFLAGGQDTQYF. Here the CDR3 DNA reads TGTGCCACCGCCTTCCTAGCGGGGGGGCAGGATACGCAGTATTTT.